The T cell receptor beta chain under discussion was sequenced for a study of breast tumors, draining lymph nodes, adjacent tissues. Findings and limits, study-wide: Tumor and nontumor repertoires were significantly more similar in luminal-like than in basal-like breast cancer. Data only fit, rather than demonstrated, lymph node origin of most tumor T cells. Tumors had less TCR diversity than lymph nodes, more than nontumor tissue. Data fit most tumor T cells coming from lymph node, expanding in tumor.

This clonotype has at least ten counts. Its antigen is unidentified. A read error may account for a junction end that differs from germline. Samples came from axillary lymph nodes draining the breast cancer. TCRdb reanalysed the multiplex PCR reads using MiXCR and keeps one entry per CDR3 protein. Of around 290,000 distinct CDR3 sequences listed, 30% to 35% are singletons. CDR1 and CDR2 (germline): SSHAT, FNYEAQ (reference sequence). This CDR3 has 14 residues. Material: axillary lymph node tissue. The chain recombines TRBV7-7 with TRBJ2-5; D ambiguous. The clonotype originates from a female donor with breast cancer. Some clones in this sample may be carry-over from other donors' samples. CDR3 DNA: TGTGCTAGCAGCTTAAACGGTAGACAAGAGACCCAGTACTTC. Its translation is CASSLNGRQETQYF.